This T cell receptor beta chain was sequenced during a study of blood T cell repertoires in COVID-19. As for the study in general: Material from acute and convalescent COVID-19 was sourced from the United States, Italy and Spain. T cells, B-cell-depleted T cells, or PBMCs provided the cDNA or gDNA that served as material.

A single count supports this clone. In the original processing: Amplification with reference gene primers provided the estimates of nucleated cell counts. The method was immunoSEQ multiplex PCR; TCRdb's version includes in-frame clones alone and lacks a portion of them. V and J calls and clone size are copied from that table; D and trimming were computed from the DNA. The table records about 45,000 clones, about 83% of them present only once. The receptor was isolated from a man older than 75 in a cohort sampled during active COVID-19. What was sequenced was peripheral blood.

CDR3 bases: TGTGCCAGCCCCAAAAGAGGGGGGGGACTAGCGGGATCCCATACGCAGTATTTT. As protein: CASPKRGGGLAGSHTQYF. The chain couples TRBV21-1 to TRBJ2-3; the DNA was not used to check the table's D call, TRBD2. TRBV21-1 is assigned pseudogene status. The CDR3 spans 18 residues.